The 11 T cell receptor beta chains below all came from one sample that was sequenced in a study of T cell changes during pregnancy in multiple sclerosis. Measured with immunoSEQ multiplex PCR; TCRdb has only the in-frame clones, and not every one. The table records more than 30,000 clones, 90% to 95% of them present only once. Sequencing was performed on CD8+ T cells from peripheral blood mononuclear cells, taken in the third trimester of pregnancy. Every receptor here comes from a female donor with multiple sclerosis, enrolled in a pregnancy study.

The V and J genes are TRBV4-1 and TRBJ2-3; TRBD2 matches at 7 bases. CDR1 is MGHRA and CDR2 is YSYEKL in the germline V gene. CDR3 length: 17 amino acids. V lost 4 bases, J lost 2 bases, and 12 bases stayed unmatched. DNA of the CDR3: TGCGCCAGCAGCCTGGGGTGGGGGGGGGAGATCACAGATACGCAGTATTTT. It yields the protein CASSLGWGGEITDTQYF.

The chain links TRBV27 to TRBJ1-2; the match to TRBD1 covers 7 bases. This CDR3 has 14 residues. J was trimmed by 8 bases and V by 3 bases; bases with no gene match: 9. Germline V CDR1 and CDR2: MNHEY, SMNVEV (reference sequence). Here the CDR3 DNA reads TGTGCCAGCAGTTTGCAAACAGGGGCGGGGGGCTACACCTTC. Its protein is CASSLQTGAGGYTF.

V and J are TRBV18 and TRBJ1-4; a possible D gene is TRBD1 (5 bases). Germline lookup yields CDR1 KGHSH and CDR2 LQKENI. The CDR3 extends over 16 amino acids. V was clipped by 1 base and J by 8 bases, with 17 bases between them. This chain's CDR3 is CASSPLAGTEGEKLFF. The CDR3 DNA sequence: TGTGCCAGCTCACCACTAGCCGGGACGGAGGGGGAAAAACTGTTTTTT.

This clone came up once. This chain joins TRBV27 and TRBJ2-7; tentative D call: TRBD2 (6 bases). The V end lost 5 bases, the J end lost 3 bases, and 14 bases lay between the germline ends. The germline V gene has CDR1 MNHEY and CDR2 SMNVEV (reference sequence). The CDR3 totals 14 residues. The CDR3 reads CASSRRGTLYEQYF. Here the CDR3 DNA reads TGTGCCAGCAGTCGCCGCGGGACCCTCTACGAGCAGTACTTC.

The V call is TRBV7-3, the J call TRBJ2-5, with D tentatively TRBD2 (6 bases). Germline V gene sequence: CDR1 SGHTA, CDR2 FQGTGA. Trimming took 4 bases from V and 5 from J, leaving 17 bases between them. The length of the CDR3 is 15 residues. The CDR3 DNA is TGTGCCAGCAGCTCCATCGGGGGATATTGGGAGACCCAGTACTTC. Protein: CASSSIGGYWETQYF.

The chain carries TRBV7-3 and TRBJ2-3; possibly TRBD1 for D (5 bases). V was clipped by 2 bases and J by 0 bases, with 9 bases between them. CDR1 SGHTA and CDR2 FQGTGA come from the germline V gene. The CDR3 spans 15 residues. The CDR3 reads CASSLGAVSTDTQYF. The DNA of the CDR3 is TGTGCCAGCAGCTTAGGGGCAGTAAGCACAGATACGCAGTATTTT. Looking up the rest from reference TRBV7-3 and TRBJ2-3 gives the full variable domain: GAGVSQTPSNKVTEKGKYVELRCDPISGHTALYWYRQSLGQGPEFLIYFQGTGAADDSGLPNDRFFAVRPEGSVSTLKIQRTERGDSAVYLCASSLGAVSTDTQYFGPGTRLTVL.

The chain couples TRBV7-3 to TRBJ2-1; 9 bases fit TRBD2. V lost 3 bases to trimming and J lost 4 bases; unmatched junction nucleotides: 4. Germline V lookup: CDR1 SGHTA, CDR2 FQGTGA. The CDR3 length is 15 residues. DNA for the CDR3: TGTGCCAGCAGCTTGGGCGCGGGGGGGTACAATGAGCAGTTCTTC. This gives the protein CASSLGAGGYNEQFF.

This chain uses TRBV2 with TRBJ2-7, with no clear D. The CDR3 spans 12 residues. V lost 1 base and J lost 7, with 8 bases in between. In germline, CDR1 is SNHLY, CDR2 FYNNEI. CDR3 bases: TGTGCCAGCAGTGAAGTCGGCGGAGAGCAGTACTTC. Its protein is CASSEVGGEQYF.

The V and J genes are TRBV14 and TRBJ2-3; D not certain. With 1 base removed from V and 8 bases from J, the gap between germline ends came to 7 bases. The CDR3 totals 12 residues. Germline CDR1 is SGHDN and CDR2 is FVKESK. The CDR3 loop is CASSQVSSTQYF. CDR3 bases: TGTGCCAGCAGCCAAGTCTCTAGTACGCAGTATTTT.

This clone is a singleton in its sample. The chain employs TRBV4-2 and TRBJ2-3; 7 nucleotides line up with TRBD2. The germline V gene encodes CDR1 LGHNA and CDR2 YNFKEQ. V was pared by 1 base and J by 0 bases, with 10 bases of the junction left unmatched. This CDR3 contains 18 residues. CDR3 DNA: TGTGCCAGCAGCCAAGTTCCCCGACTAGCCGATAGCACAGATACGCAGTATTTT. Translation gives CASSQVPRLADSTDTQYF.

CDR3 coding DNA: TGCGCCAGCAGCGGGCGTGGGGGACAGCCAGTGGGGGTTGGGAACACTGAAGCTTTCTTT. This gives the protein CASSGRGGQPVGVGNTEAFF. This chain uses TRBV5-1 with TRBJ1-1; TRBD1 matches at 7 bases. Germline V gene data show CDR1 as SGHRS and CDR2 as YFSETQ. CDR3 length equals 20 residues. V lost 4 bases to trimming and J lost 1 base; unmatched junction nucleotides: 22.